This T cell receptor (beta chain) derives from a study of cytomegalovirus exposure and HLA in healthy donors. Unrecorded immune exposure was likely among donors, who were nominally healthy when sampled. With 2 bases clipped from V and 3 bases from J, the junction kept 2 bases outside the gene matches. Per germline, CDR1 MNHEY and CDR2 SMNVEV (reference sequence). The CDR3 extends over 15 amino acids. The PCR was carried out with 60 Vbeta primers and 13 Jbeta primers. Assay used: immunoSEQ multiplex PCR; TCRdb lists only in-frame clones, some missing. Of about 140,000 clones in the sample, roughly 77% are singletons; the top ten hold roughly 1.7%.

The chain combines TRBV27 with TRBJ2-1; TRBD2 matches at 9 bases. Sequences were obtained from PBMCs. This receptor was obtained from a woman aged 25-40 years in good health and CMV-seronegative. The CDR3, as DNA: TGTGCCAGCAGTTTACGGACTAGCGACTACAATGAGCAGTTCTTC. The encoded protein is CASSLRTSDYNEQFF.